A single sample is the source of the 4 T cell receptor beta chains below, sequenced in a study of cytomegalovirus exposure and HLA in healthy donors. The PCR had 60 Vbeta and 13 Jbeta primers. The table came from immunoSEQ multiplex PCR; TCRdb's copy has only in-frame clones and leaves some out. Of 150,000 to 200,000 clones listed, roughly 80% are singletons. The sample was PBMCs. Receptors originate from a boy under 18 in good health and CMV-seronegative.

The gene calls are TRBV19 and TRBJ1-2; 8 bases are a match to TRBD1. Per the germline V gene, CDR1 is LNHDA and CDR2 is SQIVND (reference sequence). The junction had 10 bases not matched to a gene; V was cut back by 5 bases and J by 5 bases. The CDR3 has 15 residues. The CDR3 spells CASSSGQGVGYGYTF. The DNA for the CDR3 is TGTGCCAGTAGTTCCGGACAGGGTGTCGGGTATGGCTACACCTTC.

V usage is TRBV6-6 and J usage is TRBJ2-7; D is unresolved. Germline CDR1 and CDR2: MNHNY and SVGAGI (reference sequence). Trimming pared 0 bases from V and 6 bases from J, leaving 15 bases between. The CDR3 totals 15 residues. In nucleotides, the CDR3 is TGTGCCAGCAGTTACTCCCCAGGCCCCGGCCCCGAGCAGTACTTC. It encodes CASSYSPGPGPEQYF.

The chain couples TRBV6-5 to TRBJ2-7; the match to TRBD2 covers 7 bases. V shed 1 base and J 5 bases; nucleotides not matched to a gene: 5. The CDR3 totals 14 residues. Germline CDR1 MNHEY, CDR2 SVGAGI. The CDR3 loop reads CASSYFGRPNEQYF. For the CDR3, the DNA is TGTGCCAGCAGTTACTTCGGGAGGCCCAACGAGCAGTACTTC.

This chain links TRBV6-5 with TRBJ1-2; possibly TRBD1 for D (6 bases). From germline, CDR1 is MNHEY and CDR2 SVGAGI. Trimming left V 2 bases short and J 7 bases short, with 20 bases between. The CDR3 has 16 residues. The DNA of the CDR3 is TGTGCCAGCAGTTACAGCCGGGAGGGGGGTTTAGGTGGCTACACCTTC. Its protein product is CASSYSREGGLGGYTF.